This TCR beta chain was sequenced in a study of cytomegalovirus exposure and HLA in healthy donors. Trimming stripped 6 bases from V and 9 bases from J, with 14 bases between. Germline loops: CDR1 MNHNS, CDR2 SASEGT. CDR3 size: 12 residues. Researchers ran the PCR with 60 Vbeta and 13 Jbeta primers. This table comes from immunoSEQ multiplex PCR, and its TCRdb copy is limited to in-frame clones, with some not included. The table records 130,000 to 150,000 clones, roughly 80% of them present only once. The chain employs TRBV6-1 and TRBJ2-5, with TRBD1 as a possible D gene (7 bases). Material for sequencing was PBMCs. The receptor comes from a woman in her twenties or thirties in good health and CMV-seronegative. The CDR3 DNA reads TGTGCCAGCAGGGGGGGACAGACTGCCCAGTACTTC. Translating gives CASRGGQTAQYF.